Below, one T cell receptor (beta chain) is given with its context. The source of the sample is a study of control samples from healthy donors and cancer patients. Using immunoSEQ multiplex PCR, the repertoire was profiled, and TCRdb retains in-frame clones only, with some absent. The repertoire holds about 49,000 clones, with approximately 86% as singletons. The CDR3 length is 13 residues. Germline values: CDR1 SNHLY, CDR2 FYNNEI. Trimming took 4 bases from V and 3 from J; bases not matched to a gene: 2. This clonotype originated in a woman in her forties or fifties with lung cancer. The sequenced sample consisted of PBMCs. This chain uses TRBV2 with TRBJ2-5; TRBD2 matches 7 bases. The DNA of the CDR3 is TGTGCCAGCAGTGCCGGACTAGAAGAGACCCAGTACTTC. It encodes CASSAGLEETQYF.